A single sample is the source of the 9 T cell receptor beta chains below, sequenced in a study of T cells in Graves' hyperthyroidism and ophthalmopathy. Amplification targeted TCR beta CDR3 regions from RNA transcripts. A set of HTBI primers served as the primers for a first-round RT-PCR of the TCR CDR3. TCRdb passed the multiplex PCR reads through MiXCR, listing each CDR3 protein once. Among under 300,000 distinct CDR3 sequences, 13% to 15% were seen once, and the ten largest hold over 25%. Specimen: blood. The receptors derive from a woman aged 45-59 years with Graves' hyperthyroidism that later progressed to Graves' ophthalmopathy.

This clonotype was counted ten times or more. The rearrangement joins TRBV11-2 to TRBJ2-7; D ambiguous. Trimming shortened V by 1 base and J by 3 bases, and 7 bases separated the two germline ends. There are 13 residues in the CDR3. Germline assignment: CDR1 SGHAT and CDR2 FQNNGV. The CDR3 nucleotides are TGTGCCAGCAGCTTAGGCAGTCTCTACGAGCAGTACTTC. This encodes CASSLGSLYEQYF.

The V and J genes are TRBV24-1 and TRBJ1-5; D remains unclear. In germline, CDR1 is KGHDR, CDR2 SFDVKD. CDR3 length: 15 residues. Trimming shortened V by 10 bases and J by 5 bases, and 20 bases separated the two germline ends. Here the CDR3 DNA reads TGTGCCACGCGGGAGGAGCTCCACGTCGATCAGCCCCAGCATTTT. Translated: CATREELHVDQPQHF.

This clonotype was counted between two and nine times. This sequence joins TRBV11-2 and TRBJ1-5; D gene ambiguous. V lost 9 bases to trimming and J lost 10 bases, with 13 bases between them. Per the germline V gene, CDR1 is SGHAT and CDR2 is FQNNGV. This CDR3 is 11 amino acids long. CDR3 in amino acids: CASSKGGPQHF. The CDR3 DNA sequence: TGTGCCAGTTCAAAGGGCGGTCCCCAGCATTTT.

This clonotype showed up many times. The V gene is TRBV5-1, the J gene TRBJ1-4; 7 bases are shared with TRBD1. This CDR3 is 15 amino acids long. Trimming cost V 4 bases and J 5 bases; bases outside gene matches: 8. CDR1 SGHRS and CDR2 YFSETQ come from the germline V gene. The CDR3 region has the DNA TGCGCCAGCAGCGGGTCGGGACAGTCCAATGAAAAACTGTTTTTT. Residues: CASSGSGQSNEKLFF.

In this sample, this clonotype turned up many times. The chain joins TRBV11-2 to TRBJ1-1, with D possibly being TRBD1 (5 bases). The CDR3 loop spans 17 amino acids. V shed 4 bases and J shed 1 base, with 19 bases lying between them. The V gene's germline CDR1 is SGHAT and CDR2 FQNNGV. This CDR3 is CASSSYYGRAPNTEAFF. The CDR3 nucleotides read TGTGCCAGCAGCTCCTACTATGGCAGGGCCCCGAACACTGAAGCTTTCTTT.

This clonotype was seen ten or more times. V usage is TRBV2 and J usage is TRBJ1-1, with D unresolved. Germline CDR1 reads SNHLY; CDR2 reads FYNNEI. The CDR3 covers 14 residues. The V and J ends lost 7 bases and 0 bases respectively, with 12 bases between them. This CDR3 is CASIKSSMNTEAFF. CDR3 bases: TGTGCCAGCATAAAGAGTTCCATGAACACTGAAGCTTTCTTT.

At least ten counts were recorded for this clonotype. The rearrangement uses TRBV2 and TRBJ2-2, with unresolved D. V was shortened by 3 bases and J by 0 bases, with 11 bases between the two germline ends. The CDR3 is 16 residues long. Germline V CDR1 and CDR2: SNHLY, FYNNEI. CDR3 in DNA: TGTGCCAGCAGTGATATACGAGCCTCGAACACCGGGGAGCTGTTTTTT. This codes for CASSDIRASNTGELFF. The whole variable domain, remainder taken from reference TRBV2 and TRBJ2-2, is EPEVTQTPSHQVTQMGQEVILRCVPISNHLYFYWYRQILGQKVEFLVSFYNNEISEKSEIFDDQFSVERPDGSNFTLKIRSTKLEDSAMYFCASSDIRASNTGELFFGEGSRLTVL.

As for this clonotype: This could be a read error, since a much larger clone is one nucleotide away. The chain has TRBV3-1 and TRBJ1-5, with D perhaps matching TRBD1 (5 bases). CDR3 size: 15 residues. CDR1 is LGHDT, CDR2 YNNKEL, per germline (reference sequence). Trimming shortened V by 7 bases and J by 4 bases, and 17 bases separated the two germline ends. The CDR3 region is CASNHQGDGNQPQHF. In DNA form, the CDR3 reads TGTGCCAGCAACCACCAAGGGGACGGGAATCAGCCCCAGCATTTT.

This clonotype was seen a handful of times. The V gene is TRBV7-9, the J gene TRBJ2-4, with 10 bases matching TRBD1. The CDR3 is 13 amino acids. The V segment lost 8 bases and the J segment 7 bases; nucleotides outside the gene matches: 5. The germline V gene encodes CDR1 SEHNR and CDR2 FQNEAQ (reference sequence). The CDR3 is CASGDRGRNIQYF. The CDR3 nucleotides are TGTGCCAGCGGAGACAGGGGGCGGAACATTCAGTACTTC.